The clone carrying this T cell receptor beta chain was detected ten times or more. This sample stems from a study of T cells after yellow fever vaccination. From the 5' RACE reads, TCRdb called clonotypes with MiXCR, one entry per CDR3 protein. The top ten hold about 18% of the sample, which has approximately 580,000 distinct CDR3 sequences, about 17% seen once. CDR3 length: 14 amino acids. Germline CDR1 and CDR2: SGHTA and FQGNSA. V was pared by 3 bases and J by 0 bases, with 8 bases between. The rearrangement joins TRBV7-2 to TRBJ1-2; no clear D gene. The specimen was PBMCs, collected 4 to 6 days after the first yellow fever vaccination. The origin of this receptor is a man younger than 30 who received the YFV17D yellow fever vaccine. The CDR3 sequence is CASSLSGANYGYTF. For the CDR3, the DNA is TGTGCCAGCAGCTTGAGTGGGGCTAACTATGGCTACACCTTC.